This T cell receptor (beta chain) was identified in a study of blood T cell repertoires in COVID-19. On the study more broadly: Samples taken during acute and convalescent COVID-19 were collected in the United States, Italy and Spain.

This table comes from immunoSEQ multiplex PCR, and its TCRdb copy is limited to in-frame clones, with some not included. The sample consists of 400,000 to 500,000 clones, over 75% of them appearing once. This CDR3 spans 14 amino acids. Trimming shortened V by 2 bases and J by 6 bases, and 13 bases separated the two germline ends. In germline, CDR1 is LNHDA, CDR2 SQIVND (reference sequence). Residents of under 25 US areas, aged roughly 18 to 89 years, made up the participants. The study recruited exposed participants who had met a COVID-19 case within 2 weeks before entry. This clonotype was obtained from a woman under 30 who had been exposed to COVID-19. The chain combines TRBV19 with TRBJ2-5; TRBD2 is a possible D gene (6 bases). The material sequenced was PBMCs or T cells enriched from blood (not recorded which). CDR3 loop: CASSIFAGRQTQYF. CDR3 in DNA: TGTGCCAGTAGTATATTTGCAGGGAGGCAGACCCAGTACTTC.